Each of the 27 T cell receptor beta chains below was sequenced from the same sample in a study of T cells in narcolepsy (dated by TCRdb to the late 2010s). Receptors were amplified or captured by the immunoSEQ multiplex PCR assay. TCRdb mirrors the immuneACCESS table, restricted to in-frame sequences. Some clones are absent from its copies; in checked studies, under half trace to an unresolved V gene, and the reason for the others is unknown. This sample gives some 25,000 clones in total; 65% to 90% of them show up just once. The top ten constitute about 9.4% of the sample. What was sequenced was memory (CD45RA-) CD4+ T cells from blood. The sample's cell subset or site label, decoded: memory T cells sorted ex vivo from peripheral blood. Receptor source: a human donor in good health.

CDR3 in DNA: TGTGCCAGCCTCGGGGATATGAACACTGAAGCTTTCTTT. It translates to CASLGDMNTEAFF. The rearrangement joins TRBV18 to TRBJ1-1; D remains unclear. From germline, CDR1 is KGHSH and CDR2 LQKENI. The CDR3 runs 13 residues. V was trimmed by 8 bases and J by 0 bases, leaving 10 bases between them.

The chain has TRBV13 and TRBJ2-7; a possible D gene is TRBD1 (6 bases). V lost 8 bases, J lost 6 bases, and 20 bases lay in between. Per the germline V gene, CDR1 is PRHDT and CDR2 is FYEKMQ (reference sequence). This CDR3 has 14 amino acids. CDR3 nucleotides: TGTGCCAGCGCGAATGGGCAGGGGTCCCCCGAGCAGTACTTC. Residues: CASANGQGSPEQYF.

The chain employs TRBV2 and TRBJ2-3; D not certain. The V gene's germline CDR1 is SNHLY and CDR2 FYNNEI. The germline V and J ends were trimmed by 6 bases and 1 base, with 11 bases remaining between them. The CDR3 runs to 14 residues. CDR3 amino acids: CASSIPVGTDTQYF. The CDR3 DNA sequence: TGTGCCAGCAGCATTCCAGTGGGCACAGATACGCAGTATTTT.

The rearrangement joins TRBV5-8 to TRBJ1-2, with D perhaps TRBD1 (5 bases). The CDR3 has 15 amino acids. CDR1 is SGHTS, CDR2 YDEGEE, per germline. V was shortened by 5 bases and J by 8 bases, with 22 bases between the two germline ends. DNA for the CDR3: TGTGCCAGCAGGTTCTACGATAGGGGTCCCAGGGGCTACACCTTC. It yields the protein CASRFYDRGPRGYTF.

The J gene is TRBJ2-1, the V gene TRBV29-1, with 7 bases identical to TRBD1. The V gene's germline CDR1 is SQVTM and CDR2 ANQGSEA. This CDR3 is built from 14 residues. Trimming took 5 bases from V and 5 from J; bases not matched to a gene: 9. CDR3 residues: CSVRTGTAHNEQFF. CDR3 DNA: TGCAGCGTTAGGACCGGGACAGCCCACAATGAGCAGTTCTTC.

The chain links TRBV6-5 to TRBJ2-2; 8 bases match TRBD2. The CDR3 spans 14 residues. The junction had 2 bases not matched to a gene; V was cut back by 7 bases and J by 1 base. The germline CDR1 and CDR2 sequences are MNHEY and SVGAGI. The CDR3 bases are TGTGCCAGCATAGCGGGATTGAACACCGGGGAGCTGTTTTTT. It codes for CASIAGLNTGELFF.

Turning to this clone: The sample contains more than one DNA sequence encoding this CDR3. The J gene is TRBJ1-1, the V gene TRBV28; a possible D gene is TRBD1 (6 bases). The CDR3 consists of 13 residues. V lost 2 bases and J lost 4, with 8 bases in between. Germline assignment: CDR1 MDHEN and CDR2 SYDVKM. The CDR3 DNA is TGTGCCAGCAGTTTAAGCAGGGGCACTGAAGCTTTCTTT. Its translation: CASSLSRGTEAFF.

This clone was detected once. The chain carries TRBV4-3 and TRBJ2-3, with TRBD2 matching over 12 bases. The CDR3 runs to 16 residues. The trim removed 0 bases at V and 4 bases at J, leaving 2 bases unmatched. CDR1 and CDR2 from the germline V gene are LGHNA and YSLEER. This CDR3 reads CASSQDLAGGADTQYF. The CDR3 nucleotides are TGCGCCAGCAGCCAAGATCTAGCGGGAGGGGCAGATACGCAGTATTTT.

A single count supports this clone. The rearrangement links TRBV7-2 to TRBJ1-2, with 11 bases lining up with TRBD1. V shed 4 bases, J shed 4 bases, and the junction held 8 bases outside the gene matches. Germline CDR1 reads SGHTA; CDR2 reads FQGNSA. This CDR3 comprises 16 residues. As DNA, the CDR3 is TGTGCCAGCAGCTCTGTACGGGACAGGGGGATCTATGGCTACACCTTC. It encodes CASSSVRDRGIYGYTF.

V is TRBV19 and J is TRBJ1-2; 7 positions match TRBD1. The CDR3 has 13 residues. CDR1 is LNHDA, CDR2 SQIVND, per germline (reference sequence). Trimming at V came to 8 bases and at J to 5 bases, leaving 8 bases not matched to a gene. CDR3 residues: CASLGTEDYGYTF. The CDR3 DNA follows: TGTGCCAGTCTCGGGACAGAGGATTATGGCTACACCTTC.

This clone was seen only once. The chain couples TRBV5-1 to TRBJ2-7, with D tentatively TRBD1 or TRBD2 (5 bases each). The CDR3 runs to 13 residues. Germline V gene data show CDR1 as SGHRS and CDR2 as YFSETQ. V was clipped by 0 bases and J by 6 bases, with 10 bases between them. Here the CDR3 DNA reads TGCGCCAGCAGCTTGGCGGCCGGGGCCGAGCAGTACTTC. Translated: CASSLAAGAEQYF.

This chain uses TRBV7-2 with TRBJ2-7; D is possibly TRBD2 (5 bases). The ends were cut back, 3 bases at V and 4 bases at J, with 13 bases in the middle. The CDR3 has 14 residues. Germline CDR1 is SGHTA and CDR2 is FQGNSA. Written as DNA, the CDR3 is TGTGCCAGCAGCTTGAGCGGTCCCGGTTACGAGCAGTACTTC. Protein sequence: CASSLSGPGYEQYF.

The chain joins TRBV5-1 to TRBJ1-4; TRBD1 agrees at 7 bases. J lost 6 bases, V lost 0 bases, and 5 bases had no gene match. The CDR3 runs 15 residues. Germline lookup yields CDR1 SGHRS and CDR2 YFSETQ. The CDR3 coding sequence is TGCGCCAGCAGCTTGGGACAGGGAAAAGATGAAAAACTGTTTTTT. It yields the protein CASSLGQGKDEKLFF.

The V gene is TRBV7-9, the J gene TRBJ1-5; TRBD1 aligns across 8 bases. This CDR3 contains 18 residues. The junction had 10 bases not matched to a gene; V was cut back by 3 bases and J by 0 bases. The germline V gene encodes CDR1 SEHNR and CDR2 FQNEAQ (reference sequence). The DNA for the CDR3 is TGTGCCAGCAGCTTTACCGGGACAGGAGTGCGTAGCAATCAGCCCCAGCATTTT. Translation gives CASSFTGTGVRSNQPQHF.

This clone was detected a few times. V usage is TRBV7-2 and J usage is TRBJ2-7; no clear D. The CDR3 is 11 amino acids. V lost 5 bases to trimming and J lost 7 bases, with 9 bases between them. CDR1 SGHTA and CDR2 FQGNSA come from the germline V gene. CDR3 in amino acids: CASSPLVEQYF. The CDR3 DNA reads as TGTGCCAGCAGCCCCCTGGTGGAGCAGTACTTC.

The chain couples TRBV9 to TRBJ1-4; 7 nucleotides agree with TRBD1. Germline V CDR1 and CDR2: SGDLS, YYNGEE. With 4 bases clipped from V and 1 base from J, the junction kept 4 bases outside the gene matches. The CDR3 is made up of 15 amino acids. The CDR3 DNA follows: TGTGCCAGCAGCCCCCGACAGGGAACTAATGAAAAACTGTTTTTT. Translated, it gives CASSPRQGTNEKLFF.

The rearrangement joins TRBV5-4 to TRBJ2-1, with 7 bases fitting TRBD2. Losses at the gene ends were 4 bases for V and 2 bases for J; bases not matched to a gene: 6. The CDR3 runs to 15 residues. Germline V CDR1 and CDR2: SGHNT, YYREEE (reference sequence). The CDR3 spells CASSPGGTAYNEQFF. CDR3 sequence (DNA): TGTGCCAGCAGCCCGGGAGGAACGGCCTACAATGAGCAGTTCTTC.

The CDR3 coding sequence is TGTGCCAGCAGCCAAAGGACAGGGGCGTCCTACGAGCAGTACTTC. This encodes CASSQRTGASYEQYF. This chain links TRBV4-2 with TRBJ2-7, with 9 bases fitting TRBD1. Germline CDR1 reads LGHNA; CDR2 reads YNFKEQ. V was pared by 2 bases and J by 1 base, with 3 bases of the junction left unmatched. This CDR3 is 15 amino acids long.

This chain uses TRBV27 with TRBJ2-3, with D hard to call. V lost 5 bases, J lost 4 bases, and 7 bases lay in between. CDR3 length equals 12 residues. The germline V gene encodes CDR1 MNHEY and CDR2 SMNVEV (reference sequence). The CDR3 DNA follows: TGTGCCAGCAGTCCTCAGCCAGATACGCAGTATTTT. It specifies CASSPQPDTQYF.

V usage is TRBV6-1 and J usage is TRBJ1-2; no firm D call. Trimming left V 5 bases short and J 0 bases short, with 13 bases between. The CDR3 totals 15 residues. CDR1 is MNHNS and CDR2 is SASEGT in the germline V gene. The CDR3 reads CASSLTSGSNYGYTF. CDR3 sequence (DNA): TGTGCCAGCAGTCTCACCTCGGGGTCTAACTATGGCTACACCTTC.

The chain is built from TRBV19 and TRBJ1-5, with D unresolved. CDR1 is LNHDA and CDR2 is SQIVND in the germline V gene (reference sequence). V lost 0 bases to trimming and J lost 7 bases, with 4 bases between them. This CDR3 spans 12 amino acids. The CDR3: CASSIDLQPQHF. The CDR3 DNA follows: TGTGCCAGTAGTATAGATCTCCAGCCCCAGCATTTT.

The chain recombines TRBV6-6 with TRBJ2-5; perhaps TRBD1 as D (6 bases). Between the trimmed V and J ends, which lost 5 bases and 3 bases, there was a span of 13 bases. Germline loops: CDR1 MNHNY, CDR2 SVGAGI (reference sequence). This CDR3 has 14 amino acids. CDR3 DNA: TGTGCCAGCAGTACCCCGAGACAGGAAGAGACCCAGTACTTC. Translated, it gives CASSTPRQEETQYF.

The chain couples TRBV7-8 to TRBJ2-1, with 8 bases lining up with TRBD1. V trimming: 5 bases; J trimming: 0 bases; junction bases outside the gene matches: 6. Germline V gene lookup returns CDR1 SGHVS and CDR2 FQNEAQ. The CDR3 totals 16 residues. The CDR3 sequence: CASSPAQGASYNEQFF. In DNA form, the CDR3 reads TGTGCCAGCAGCCCAGCGCAGGGGGCCTCCTACAATGAGCAGTTCTTC.

CDR3 loop: CAISVGNTEAFF. DNA for the CDR3: TGTGCCATCAGCGTGGGAAACACTGAAGCTTTCTTT. The chain recombines TRBV10-3 with TRBJ1-1; D is ambiguous. The germline V gene has CDR1 ENHRY and CDR2 SYGVKD. Trimming cost V 6 bases and J 2 bases, with 7 bases left between them. The CDR3 is 12 residues long.

This clone appeared a few times. The chain links TRBV5-8 to TRBJ2-7; maybe TRBD2 (6 bases). Germline assignment: CDR1 SGHTS and CDR2 YDEGEE. CDR3 length equals 15 residues. V dropped 2 bases and J dropped 6 bases, with 18 bases sitting between them. The CDR3 DNA is TGTGCCAGCAGCTTAGACCCGGGAGTCGGGGGCGAGCAGTACTTC. It encodes CASSLDPGVGGEQYF.

The chain combines TRBV15 with TRBJ2-6; D is perhaps TRBD2 (5 bases). Looked up from germline, CDR1 is LNHNV and CDR2 is YYDKDF (reference sequence). The CDR3 covers 17 residues. V lost 1 base and J lost 2, with 12 bases in between. The CDR3 is CATSRVGFGAGANVLTF. The DNA of the CDR3 is TGTGCCACCAGCAGAGTTGGGTTCGGGGCTGGGGCCAACGTCCTGACTTTC.

This sequence joins TRBV6-1 and TRBJ2-3; the match to TRBD2 covers 8 bases. CDR3 size: 14 residues. Germline loops: CDR1 MNHNS, CDR2 SASEGT. Trimming removed 6 bases from V and 0 bases from J; junction bases left unmatched: 2. CDR3 nucleotide sequence: TGTGCCAGCAGGCTAGCGGGCAGCACAGATACGCAGTATTTT. Residues: CASRLAGSTDTQYF.